These 26 T cell receptor beta chains were all obtained from the same sample, sequenced in a study of beta chain features in type 1 diabetes. The entirety of the isolated RNA underwent reverse transcription, so expressed TCRB transcripts were sequenced. The repertoire was sequenced with immunoSEQ multiplex PCR; TCRdb's copy has only in-frame clones and lacks some. Here the sample spans 330,000 or so clones, roughly 21% being singletons. Sequencing used naive CD4+ T cells from blood. These receptors all stem from a young woman in good health.

DNA for the CDR3: TGTGCCAGCAGTCGCACCCTAGCGGAGGGCCATGAGCAGTTCTTC. Amino acids: CASSRTLAEGHEQFF. This chain uses TRBV5-4 with TRBJ2-1, with 7 bases lining up with TRBD2. This CDR3 spans 15 amino acids. J lost 8 bases, V lost 5 bases, and 13 bases had no gene match. Germline V gene data show CDR1 as SGHNT and CDR2 as YYREEE (reference sequence). Full variable domain (remainder filled in from reference TRBV5-4 and TRBJ2-1): ETGVTQSPTHLIKTRGQQVTLRCSSQSGHNTVSWYQQALGQGPQFIFQYYREEENGRGNFPPRFSGLQFPNYSSELNVNALELDDSALYLCASSRTLAEGHEQFFGPGTRLTVL.

The chain joins TRBV30 to TRBJ2-5; possibly TRBD1 for D (6 bases). Between the trimmed V and J ends, which lost 2 bases and 1 base, there was a span of 14 bases. The V gene's germline CDR1 is GTSNPN and CDR2 SVGIG (reference sequence). The CDR3 spans 15 residues. The CDR3 reads CAWSKSGHRQETQYF. Written as DNA, the CDR3 is TGTGCCTGGAGTAAATCGGGACATCGCCAAGAGACCCAGTACTTC.

This clone was seen a few times. The gene calls are TRBV5-1 and TRBJ2-7, with 8 nucleotides matching TRBD1. From germline, CDR1 is SGHRS and CDR2 YFSETQ. The V segment lost 4 bases and the J segment 4 bases; nucleotides outside the gene matches: 7. The CDR3 covers 14 residues. The chain's CDR3 is CASSLGTGLYEQYF. CDR3 nucleotides: TGCGCCAGCAGCCTCGGGACAGGCTTATACGAGCAGTACTTC.

The J gene is TRBJ2-5, the V gene TRBV28; 10 bases align to TRBD2. J lost 5 bases, V lost 5 bases, and 5 bases had no gene match. Per germline, CDR1 MDHEN and CDR2 SYDVKM. The CDR3 is 14 residues long. The CDR3 sequence: CASSLTSGIETQYF. The CDR3, as DNA: TGTGCCAGCAGTCTCACTAGCGGGATCGAGACCCAGTACTTC.

This clone was observed a few times. The chain carries TRBV7-9 and TRBJ2-4, with D possibly being TRBD2 (6 bases). V shed 5 bases and J shed 10 bases, with 12 bases lying between them. This CDR3 has 12 amino acids. CDR1 and CDR2 (germline): SEHNR, FQNEAQ (reference sequence). Here the CDR3 reads CASSRPRGIQYF. CDR3 DNA sequence: TGTGCCAGCAGCCGCCCGCGGGGAATTCAGTACTTC.

This clone appeared a few times. The chain has TRBV11-2 and TRBJ2-7, with D possibly matching TRBD2 (6 bases). CDR3 length equals 14 residues. V was cut by 4 bases and J by 8 bases, with 18 bases left in between. Germline assignment: CDR1 SGHAT and CDR2 FQNNGV. In DNA form, the CDR3 reads TGTGCCAGCAGCTCCCGGCCGTCGCGGGGCAAGCAGTACTTC. It translates to CASSSRPSRGKQYF.

This chain joins TRBV15 and TRBJ2-2; perhaps TRBD1 as D (5 bases). Looked up from germline, CDR1 is LNHNV and CDR2 is YYDKDF (reference sequence). The V gene lost 1 base and the J gene lost 5 bases, with 8 bases spanning the gap. This CDR3 is 14 amino acids long. The chain's CDR3 is CATSRGTGTGELFF. The CDR3 nucleotides are TGTGCCACCAGCAGAGGAACAGGAACCGGGGAGCTGTTTTTT.

The chain is built from TRBV9 and TRBJ1-2; D possibly corresponds to TRBD1 (6 bases). This CDR3 is built from 15 residues. Trimming removed 2 bases at V and 2 bases at J, with 13 bases between. CDR1 and CDR2 from the germline V gene are SGDLS and YYNGEE. CDR3 residues: CASSVDPDRNYGYTF. The CDR3 DNA is TGTGCCAGCAGCGTGGACCCGGACAGAAACTATGGCTACACCTTC. Variable domain in full (rest from reference TRBV9 and TRBJ1-2): DSGVTQTPKHLITATGQRVTLRCSPRSGDLSVYWYQQSLDQGLQFLIQYYNGEERAKGNILERFSAQQFPDLHSELNLSSLELGDSALYFCASSVDPDRNYGYTFGSGTRLTVV.

V and J are TRBV11-2 and TRBJ2-2; tentative D call: TRBD2 (5 bases). Trimming left V 2 bases short and J 3 bases short, with 13 bases between. In germline, CDR1 is SGHAT, CDR2 FQNNGV. There are 16 residues in the CDR3. For the CDR3, the DNA is TGTGCCAGCAGCTTAATTTCGGGATGGGACACCGGGGAGCTGTTTTTT. Protein: CASSLISGWDTGELFF.

Worth noting for this clone: This sample also contains other DNA sequences that code for the same CDR3. This chain connects TRBV15 to TRBJ1-2; D gene uncertain. The CDR3 contains 13 residues. V lost 3 bases to trimming and J lost 2 bases, with 7 bases between them. From germline, CDR1 is LNHNV and CDR2 YYDKDF (reference sequence). This chain's CDR3 is CATSRERNYGYTF. CDR3 bases: TGTGCCACCAGCAGGGAGAGGAACTATGGCTACACCTTC.

This clone showed up just a few times. This specimen includes other DNA sequences encoding the same CDR3. CDR3 residues: CASSLRGEETQYF. The CDR3 DNA reads TGTGCCAGCAGTCTTCGGGGAGAAGAGACCCAGTACTTC. The chain uses TRBV2 and TRBJ2-5, with D possibly TRBD2 on 5 matching bases. Germline V gene data show CDR1 as SNHLY and CDR2 as FYNNEI. The CDR3 spans 13 residues. The V gene lost 5 bases and the J gene lost 3 bases, with 10 bases spanning the gap.

This clone was picked up a small number of times. V gene TRBV30 combines with J gene TRBJ2-7, with 7 bases that match TRBD1. The CDR3 is 13 residues long. The V segment lost 0 bases and the J segment 2 bases; nucleotides outside the gene matches: 1. Germline V lookup: CDR1 GTSNPN, CDR2 SVGIG (reference sequence). This CDR3 reads CAWSVGTAYEQYF. As DNA, the CDR3 is TGTGCCTGGAGTGTCGGGACAGCCTACGAGCAGTACTTC.

This clone has only a few counts. The CDR3 coding sequence is TGTGCCAGCAGCTTAGGGCCCAGAGGTGAGCAGTTCTTC. Protein sequence: CASSLGPRGEQFF. This rearrangement joins TRBV11-2 to TRBJ2-1; D gene unclear. CDR1 and CDR2 from the germline V gene are SGHAT and FQNNGV. Trimming pared 1 base from V and 9 bases from J, leaving 10 bases between. The CDR3 runs to 13 residues.

Regarding this clone: At the DNA level, this CDR3 is encoded by other sequences in the same sample as well. The chain recombines TRBV30 with TRBJ2-3; no reliable D call. The germline CDR1 and CDR2 sequences are GTSNPN and SVGIG (reference sequence). V was pared by 0 bases and J by 5 bases, with 3 bases between. The CDR3 totals 11 residues. The DNA of the CDR3 is TGTGCCTGGAGTGTCCTAGATACGCAGTATTTT. Protein product: CAWSVLDTQYF.

The V and J genes are TRBV29-1 and TRBJ1-1; unclear D gene. The CDR3 sequence is 13 residues long. Germline assignment: CDR1 SQVTM and CDR2 ANQGSEA. Trimming stripped 3 bases from V and 0 bases from J, with 8 bases between. The CDR3 nucleotides read TGCAGCGTTGAGGCGGCACTGAACACTGAAGCTTTCTTT. Translating it yields CSVEAALNTEAFF.

This chain joins TRBV4-1 and TRBJ1-1; D remains ambiguous. V was clipped by 2 bases and J by 1 base, with 8 bases between them. CDR1 is MGHRA and CDR2 is YSYEKL in the germline V gene. The CDR3 is 14 amino acids. The CDR3 loop is CASSQWARNTEAFF. In DNA, the CDR3 is TGCGCCAGCAGCCAATGGGCCCGGAACACTGAAGCTTTCTTT.

Only a few counts were recorded for this clone. The chain has TRBV7-9 and TRBJ2-5, with 10 bases fitting TRBD2. Trimming removed 4 bases from V and 2 bases from J; junction bases left unmatched: 13. This CDR3 comprises 18 residues. Germline CDR1 SEHNR, CDR2 FQNEAQ (reference sequence). The DNA of the CDR3 is TGTGCCAGCAGCTCCGCACCGTATACTAGCGGGATTCAAGAGACCCAGTACTTC. Its protein product is CASSSAPYTSGIQETQYF.

There are a few counts of this clone. This chain joins TRBV29-1 and TRBJ2-1; 13 nucleotides match TRBD2. The CDR3 runs to 19 residues. From germline, CDR1 is SQVTM and CDR2 ANQGSEA. V was clipped by 0 bases and J by 4 bases; unmatched bases: 12. CDR3 nucleotide sequence: TGCAGCGTTGAAGATCCCCTGGGACTAGCGGGGAGCAGTTACAATGAGCAGTTCTTC. It codes for CSVEDPLGLAGSSYNEQFF.

Only a few counts were recorded for this clone. The CDR3 region is CATSQQGSNQPQHF. In DNA, the CDR3 is TGTGCCACCAGCCAGCAGGGGAGCAATCAGCCCCAGCATTTT. This chain joins TRBV15 and TRBJ1-5; D might be TRBD1 (6 bases). V was cut by 5 bases and J by 1 base, with 9 bases left in between. In germline, CDR1 is LNHNV, CDR2 YYDKDF (reference sequence). This CDR3 has 14 residues. Full variable domain (missing parts from reference TRBV15 and TRBJ1-5): DAMVIQNPRYQVTQFGKPVTLSCSQTLNHNVMYWYQQKSSQAPKLLFHYYDKDFNNEADTPDNFQSRRPNTSFCFLDIRSPGLGDTAMYLCATSQQGSNQPQHFGDGTRLSIL.

The chain combines TRBV18 with TRBJ1-4, with a possible D match to TRBD1 (5 bases). V lost 3 bases and J lost 5, with 10 bases in between. CDR1 KGHSH and CDR2 LQKENI come from the germline V gene. The CDR3 runs 14 residues. CDR3 in amino acids: CASSPQRDNEKLFF. CDR3 sequence (DNA): TGTGCCAGCTCACCCCAGCGGGACAATGAAAAACTGTTTTTT.

The V call is TRBV7-2, the J call TRBJ1-6; tentatively, D is TRBD1 (5 bases). Germline CDR1 SGHTA, CDR2 FQGNSA. The V end was cut by 5 bases, the J end by 3 bases, with 20 bases between. This CDR3 is built from 18 residues. The CDR3 is CASSRRRFSTDYNSPLHF. The CDR3 nucleotides read TGTGCCAGCAGCCGCCGTAGGTTCTCGACAGACTATAATTCACCCCTCCACTTT.

This clone has a handful of counts. The J gene is TRBJ2-5, the V gene TRBV30; a weak D match, TRBD2 (6 bases). Germline loops: CDR1 GTSNPN, CDR2 SVGIG (reference sequence). The V and J ends lost 5 bases and 4 bases respectively, with 14 bases between them. The CDR3 is 13 amino acids. CDR3 sequence reads: CAWSNGGGETQYF. The DNA for the CDR3 is TGTGCCTGGTCCAACGGGGGTGGAGAGACCCAGTACTTC.

V and J are TRBV5-1 and TRBJ1-2, with TRBD1 identical over 9 bases. The CDR3 totals 13 residues. CDR1 SGHRS and CDR2 YFSETQ come from the germline V gene. Losses at the gene ends were 4 bases for V and 6 bases for J; bases not matched to a gene: 4. The CDR3 region has the DNA TGCGCCAGCAGCCCCGGGACAGGGCATGGCTACACCTTC. Translated: CASSPGTGHGYTF.

The chain has TRBV7-9 and TRBJ2-1, with 10 nucleotides matching TRBD2. Germline V gives CDR1 SEHNR, CDR2 FQNEAQ (reference sequence). With V trimmed by 0 bases and J by 10 bases, 6 bases remained unmatched. CDR3 length: 15 residues. The CDR3 loop reads CASSLARTSGGEQFF. The CDR3 coding sequence is TGTGCCAGCAGCTTAGCCAGGACTAGCGGCGGGGAGCAGTTCTTC.

This clone showed up just a few times. The chain couples TRBV9 to TRBJ2-7; TRBD1 is a possible D gene (6 bases). The CDR3 is 16 amino acids. The V gene's germline CDR1 is SGDLS and CDR2 YYNGEE. V was shortened by 0 bases and J by 1 base, with 14 bases between the two germline ends. The CDR3 nucleotides are TGTGCCAGCAGCGTAGAGGGGGTCGGGTATTCCTACGAGCAGTACTTC. It yields the protein CASSVEGVGYSYEQYF.

This clone was counted between two and nine times. The V call is TRBV18, the J call TRBJ1-1, with D perhaps TRBD1 (5 bases). CDR1 is KGHSH and CDR2 is LQKENI in the germline V gene. This CDR3 comprises 13 residues. Between the trimmed V and J ends, which lost 6 bases and 1 base, there was a span of 9 bases. This chain's CDR3 is CASSDRPNTEAFF. In nucleotides, the CDR3 is TGTGCCAGCTCCGACAGACCGAACACTGAAGCTTTCTTT.